These 26 T cell receptor beta chains originate from one sample sequenced in a study of T cells in tuberculosis. Clones were sequenced by immunoSEQ multiplex PCR, and TCRdb holds only the in-frame ones, with some missing. Of roughly 33,000 clones in the sample, roughly nine tenths were seen once. Sequencing input: PBMCs. Receptor source: a donor aged 5 to 30 with latent tuberculosis or without tuberculosis infection.

This chain connects TRBV7-6 to TRBJ2-1; TRBD1 might be the D (6 bases). This CDR3 has 13 residues. Deletions cut 4 bases from V and 9 bases from J, with 13 bases between. CDR1 and CDR2 from the germline V gene are SGHVS and FNYEAQ. The CDR3 bases are TGTGCCAGCAGCTCCAAAGGGGGTGGTGAGCAGTTCTTC. This codes for CASSSKGGGEQFF.

The chain joins TRBV27 to TRBJ1-5, with 7 nucleotides matching TRBD1. V dropped 8 bases and J dropped 2; count of bases not matched to a gene: 3. Germline V CDR1 and CDR2: MNHEY, SMNVEV (reference sequence). The CDR3 runs 13 residues. The DNA of the CDR3 is TGTGCCAGCGCACAGGGGCGCAATCAGCCCCAGCATTTT. Translating it yields CASAQGRNQPQHF.

In this sample, this clone turned up a few times. The rearrangement links TRBV28 to TRBJ1-5; 8 bases are shared with TRBD1. The CDR3 totals 15 residues. Trimming at V came to 3 bases and at J to 7 bases, leaving 8 bases not matched to a gene. Germline CDR1 MDHEN, CDR2 SYDVKM. CDR3 sequence (DNA): TGTGCCAGCAGTTTTCTGGACAGGGTTAGCCAGCCCCAGCATTTT. Translating gives CASSFLDRVSQPQHF.

A note on this clone: This specimen includes other DNA sequences encoding the same CDR3. V is TRBV6-5 and J is TRBJ2-3; D not certain. The CDR3 runs to 15 residues. In germline, CDR1 is MNHEY, CDR2 SVGAGI. Trimming left V 2 bases short and J 1 base short, with 10 bases between. In nucleotides, the CDR3 is TGTGCCAGCAGTTACGATCTTCAGGGCACAGATACGCAGTATTTT. Its translation: CASSYDLQGTDTQYF.

The V call is TRBV5-1, the J call TRBJ1-2, with TRBD1 matching over 7 bases. CDR1 is SGHRS, CDR2 YFSETQ, per germline. This CDR3 spans 14 amino acids. The ends lost 0 bases at V and 8 bases at J; junction bases unmatched: 7. CDR3 DNA sequence: TGCGCCAGCAGCTTGGAGGGGGCCTCGGGCGGCTACACCTTC. As protein: CASSLEGASGGYTF.

The chain combines TRBV11-3 with TRBJ1-3; D perhaps matches TRBD1 (5 bases). The CDR3 consists of 14 residues. V was shortened by 4 bases and J by 2 bases, with 9 bases between the two germline ends. Looked up from germline, CDR1 is SGHNT and CDR2 is YENEEA. CDR3 in DNA: TGTGCCAGCAGCTCGGGACTGACTGGAAACACCATATATTTT. Protein: CASSSGLTGNTIYF.

This chain uses TRBV19 with TRBJ2-7, with no clear D. Germline V gene data show CDR1 as LNHDA and CDR2 as SQIVND (reference sequence). The CDR3 totals 15 residues. Trimming took 3 bases from V and 7 from J, leaving 19 bases between them. CDR3 coding DNA: TGTGCCAGTAGTATGAAGCTACACGGAAGAGGAGAGCAGTACTTC. Protein sequence: CASSMKLHGRGEQYF.

This CDR3 is CASSSLAGDLETQYF. DNA for the CDR3: TGTGCCAGCAGTTCACTAGCGGGGGATCTAGAGACCCAGTACTTC. The chain couples TRBV2 to TRBJ2-5; 11 bases are shared with TRBD2. V gave up 5 bases and J gave up 4 bases; unmatched junction bases: 6. From germline, CDR1 is SNHLY and CDR2 FYNNEI. This CDR3 comprises 15 residues.

The count of this clone is one. V usage is TRBV7-9 and J usage is TRBJ1-5; D remains ambiguous. The CDR3 sequence is 15 residues long. V dropped 5 bases and J dropped 3 bases, with 14 bases sitting between them. The germline gives CDR1 SEHNR, CDR2 FQNEAQ (reference sequence). CDR3 in DNA: TGTGCCAGCAGCCCAGAGGGTAGTTTCAATCAGCCCCAGCATTTT. Protein product: CASSPEGSFNQPQHF.

This sequence joins TRBV27 and TRBJ2-1; D may be TRBD2 (5 bases). The germline V gene has CDR1 MNHEY and CDR2 SMNVEV (reference sequence). The length of the CDR3 is 16 residues. Trimming took 3 bases from V and 3 from J, leaving 15 bases between them. CDR3 DNA: TGTGCCAGCAGTTTTTCGGTAGAGGGTTTCTACAATGAGCAGTTCTTC. It is translated as CASSFSVEGFYNEQFF.

This chain uses TRBV19 with TRBJ2-3; 9 nucleotides match TRBD2. From germline, CDR1 is LNHDA and CDR2 SQIVND (reference sequence). Trimming removed 3 bases from V and 0 bases from J; junction bases left unmatched: 10. This CDR3 spans 18 amino acids. CDR3 protein: CASSIPAGRGGSTDTQYF. The CDR3, as DNA: TGTGCCAGTAGTATCCCGGCGGGGCGGGGGGGAAGCACAGATACGCAGTATTTT.

The gene calls are TRBV5-6 and TRBJ1-4; the D is unclear. The CDR3 covers 18 residues. V shed 0 bases and J shed 0 bases, with 15 bases lying between them. Germline V CDR1 and CDR2: SGHDT, YYEEEE. The CDR3 region has the DNA TGTGCCAGCAGCTTGGGCACTCTAAGATTTGCAACTAATGAAAAACTGTTTTTT. It encodes CASSLGTLRFATNEKLFF.

The gene calls are TRBV2 and TRBJ1-2; TRBD1 aligns across 8 bases. Losses at the gene ends were 1 base for V and 4 bases for J; bases not matched to a gene: 2. The germline gives CDR1 SNHLY, CDR2 FYNNEI. This CDR3 is 14 amino acids long. This CDR3 is CASSEEDRVYGYTF. CDR3 DNA: TGTGCCAGCAGTGAAGAGGACAGGGTCTATGGCTACACCTTC.

The CDR3 loop is CASRSGTGNTGELFF. The CDR3, as DNA: TGTGCCAGCAGGTCCGGGACAGGGAACACCGGGGAGCTGTTTTTT. The V gene is TRBV2, the J gene TRBJ2-2; 8 nucleotides line up with TRBD1. From germline, CDR1 is SNHLY and CDR2 FYNNEI. The ends lost 6 bases at V and 1 base at J; junction bases unmatched: 4. The CDR3 is 15 amino acids.

This clone was observed a single time. This sequence joins TRBV5-8 and TRBJ1-3; possible D gene TRBD1, 6 bases. V lost 8 bases and J lost 0, with 15 bases in between. CDR3 length: 15 amino acids. The germline V gene encodes CDR1 SGHTS and CDR2 YDEGEE. The CDR3 region has the DNA TGTGCCAGAGGGGGAAGCACCTACTCTGGAAACACCATATATTTT. Protein product: CARGGSTYSGNTIYF.

This chain joins TRBV28 and TRBJ1-1, with 8 bases identical to TRBD1. After removal of 7 bases from V and 5 bases from J, the junction contained 6 bases not matched to a gene. The germline V gene encodes CDR1 MDHEN and CDR2 SYDVKM. The CDR3 has 13 amino acids. The CDR3 region is CASNGQGWTEAFF. CDR3 bases: TGTGCCAGCAACGGACAGGGATGGACTGAAGCTTTCTTT. Together with reference TRBV28 and TRBJ1-1, the CDR3 gives the full variable domain: DVKVTQSSRYLVKRTGEKVFLECVQDMDHENMFWYRQDPGLGLRLIYFSYDVKMKEKGDIPEGYSVSREKKERFSLILESASTNQTSMYLCASNGQGWTEAFFGQGTRLTVV.

The chain recombines TRBV4-1 with TRBJ1-2; D gene ambiguous. The CDR3 is 14 amino acids. CDR1 and CDR2 (germline): MGHRA, YSYEKL. V was shortened by 0 bases and J by 1 base, with 6 bases between the two germline ends. CDR3 loop: CASSQDGSNYGYTF. CDR3 bases: TGCGCCAGCAGCCAAGACGGGAGTAACTATGGCTACACCTTC.

V usage is TRBV28 and J usage is TRBJ1-5; tentative D call: TRBD1 (5 bases). CDR3 length: 15 amino acids. Germline V gene sequence: CDR1 MDHEN, CDR2 SYDVKM. V was clipped by 1 base and J by 0 bases, with 7 bases between them. CDR3 residues: CASSLSGHSNQPQHF. The CDR3 DNA reads as TGTGCCAGCAGTTTATCCGGACATAGCAATCAGCCCCAGCATTTT.

The rearrangement links TRBV15 to TRBJ1-1; TRBD1 matches at 7 bases. The CDR3 consists of 15 residues. Germline V CDR1 and CDR2: LNHNV, YYDKDF (reference sequence). After removal of 1 base from V and 1 base from J, the junction contained 3 bases not matched to a gene. The CDR3 DNA reads TGTGCCACCAGCAGAGCGTACAGGGGGAACACTGAAGCTTTCTTT. Its protein is CATSRAYRGNTEAFF.

This clone is medium-sized by share. J is TRBJ1-4 and V is TRBV5-1; D unresolved. The germline gives CDR1 SGHRS, CDR2 YFSETQ. V gave up 1 base and J gave up 4 bases, with 5 bases separating them. This CDR3 is 13 amino acids long. The chain's CDR3 is CASSLRGNEKLFF. CDR3 DNA sequence: TGCGCCAGCAGCTTGCGCGGTAATGAAAAACTGTTTTTT.

Here the CDR3 reads CASSSGRAYGYTF. The CDR3 bases are TGTGCCAGCAGCTCGGGTAGAGCTTATGGCTACACCTTC. This chain joins TRBV7-9 and TRBJ1-2; no clear D gene. CDR3 length: 13 amino acids. Per the germline V gene, CDR1 is SEHNR and CDR2 is FQNEAQ (reference sequence). Trimming took 4 bases from V and 5 from J, leaving 11 bases between them. The whole variable domain, remainder taken from reference TRBV7-9 and TRBJ1-2, is DTGVSQNPRHKITKRGQNVTFRCDPISEHNRLYWYRQTLGQGPEFLTYFQNEAQLEKSRLLSDRFSAERPKGSFSTLEIQRTEQGDSAMYLCASSSGRAYGYTFGSGTRLTVV.

The rearrangement uses TRBV9 and TRBJ2-5, with 8 bases aligning to TRBD2. Per the germline V gene, CDR1 is SGDLS and CDR2 is YYNGEE. The junction had 7 bases not matched to a gene; V was cut back by 4 bases and J by 2 bases. The CDR3 totals 15 residues. CDR3 amino acids: CASSLSGGVQETQYF. The CDR3 DNA reads as TGTGCCAGCAGCCTGTCCGGGGGGGTACAAGAGACCCAGTACTTC. The variable domain in full, completed from reference TRBV9 and TRBJ2-5, reads DSGVTQTPKHLITATGQRVTLRCSPRSGDLSVYWYQQSLDQGLQFLIQYYNGEERAKGNILERFSAQQFPDLHSELNLSSLELGDSALYFCASSLSGGVQETQYFGPGTRLLVL.

The chain has TRBV4-3 and TRBJ1-4, with TRBD1 as a possible D gene (6 bases). Trimming stripped 4 bases from V and 7 bases from J, with 16 bases between. The germline gives CDR1 LGHNA, CDR2 YSLEER. CDR3 length equals 15 residues. The CDR3 region is CASSPMWTEGEKLFF. CDR3 sequence (DNA): TGCGCCAGCAGCCCGATGTGGACAGAAGGTGAAAAACTGTTTTTT.

The chain combines TRBV30 with TRBJ1-2; D is undetermined. The V end lost 0 bases, the J end lost 6 bases, and 20 bases lay between the germline ends. The germline V gene has CDR1 GTSNPN and CDR2 SVGIG (reference sequence). The length of the CDR3 is 16 residues. CDR3 DNA sequence: TGTGCCTGGAGTGTACTTTGGAGAGACTCAAGTAATGGCTACACCTTC. Translation gives CAWSVLWRDSSNGYTF. The full variable domain, with the rest looked up from reference TRBV30 and TRBJ1-2, is SQTIHQWPATLVQPVGSPLSLECTVEGTSNPNLYWYRQAAGRGLQLLFYSVGIGQISSEVPQNLSASRPQDRQFILSSKKLLLSDSGFYLCAWSVLWRDSSNGYTFGSGTRLTVV.

This clone has just one count. V and J are TRBV7-2 and TRBJ1-1; TRBD1 matches 8 bases. V lost 5 bases and J lost 5; bases outside the gene matches: 7. Looked up from germline, CDR1 is SGHTA and CDR2 is FQGNSA. CDR3 size: 14 residues. DNA for the CDR3: TGTGCCAGCAGCGCGCAGGGGGCGCGGACTGAAGCTTTCTTT. It translates to CASSAQGARTEAFF.

The V call is TRBV7-3, the J call TRBJ2-1; tentative D call: TRBD2 (5 bases). Trimming removed 4 bases from V and 10 bases from J, with 11 bases in between. Germline V gene data show CDR1 as SGHTA and CDR2 as FQGTGA. The CDR3 contains 12 residues. DNA of the CDR3: TGTGCCAGCAGCTATTTCGAGGGCGAGCAGTTCTTC. It yields the protein CASSYFEGEQFF.